This T cell receptor beta chain came from a study of cytomegalovirus exposure and HLA in healthy donors. The study sampled nominally healthy donors, though unrecorded immune exposures were likely. PCR involved 60 Vbeta and 13 Jbeta primers. Only in-frame clones appear in the TCRdb table, and some are missing; sequencing was by immunoSEQ multiplex PCR. The sample includes more than 250,000 clones, 80% to 90% of them seen just once. The sample taken for sequencing was PBMCs. The clonotype originates from a woman younger than 35 in good health and CMV-seronegative.

The CDR3 protein is CASSVEPGSAYNEQFF. CDR3 nucleotides: TGTGCCAGCAGCGTAGAACCGGGGTCCGCCTACAATGAGCAGTTCTTC. This rearrangement joins TRBV9 to TRBJ2-1, with D maybe TRBD2 (5 bases). V lost 0 bases to trimming and J lost 2 bases, with 12 bases between them. The CDR3 consists of 16 residues. Germline CDR1 SGDLS, CDR2 YYNGEE.